This T cell receptor (beta chain) was found in a study of tumor and adjacent non-tumor tissue in lung cancer. Across the study: Each sample yielded 4 million to 4.5 million productive TCRbeta reads on average. Study-level findings and limits: TCR diversity was significantly greater in tumor than normal lung tissue. Top 100 clones took a larger repertoire share in normal lung.

No cell sorting was done before RNA was extracted from the tissue. Distant lung tissue was collected more than 3 cm away from the tumor edge. Between August and November 2014, newly diagnosed, chemotherapy-naive lung cancer patients underwent thoracic surgery in China. Points on this clonotype: The antigen is undetermined. Relative to the germline gene, one junction end is altered; a read error may explain this.

The CDR3 consists of 13 residues. Germline CDR1 is SQVTM and CDR2 is ANQGSEA. Three rounds of nested PCR, following a modified ARM-PCR protocol, produced the TCRbeta library. TCRdb passed the multiplex PCR reads through MiXCR, listing each CDR3 protein once. The profile shows tens of thousands of distinct CDR3 sequences, around 80% of them singletons. Material for sequencing was distant non-tumor lung tissue. This chain links TRBV29-1 with TRBJ1-2; no firm D call. This sequence was found in a man in his 70s with non-small cell lung cancer. CDR3 residues: CSVLQTGTYGYIF. Here the CDR3 DNA reads TGCAGTGTTCTCCAGACGGGAACCTATGGCTACATCTTC.